The clone carrying this T cell receptor beta chain has just one count. Its cognate antigen is unknown. These data are taken from a study of T-cell reconstitution after alpha-beta-depleted transplantation in children. Germline assignment: CDR1 SGHRS and CDR2 YFSETQ. The CDR3 totals 15 residues. The ends lost 2 bases at V and 5 bases at J; junction bases unmatched: 7. Unique molecular identifiers tagged the TCRbeta library. TCRdb passed the PCR reads through MiXCR, listing each CDR3 protein once. The table includes about 540,000 distinct CDR3 sequences, 27% detected once. Study-level points and caveats: Recipient T cells and thymic progenitors that survived were the source of the high TCRbeta diversity seen at day 60 in some patients.

This chain uses TRBV5-1 with TRBJ2-1, with TRBD2 identical over 7 bases. The source is a boy less than two years old with Wiskott-Aldrich syndrome, due to receive a stem cell transplant. This specimen was PBMCs, taken before TCRalphabeta/CD19-depleted stem cell transplant. CDR3 residues: CASSFRTSINNEQFF. CDR3 DNA: TGCGCCAGCAGCTTTCGGACTAGTATCAACAATGAGCAGTTCTTC.